Shown below are 11 T cell receptor beta chains from a single sample sequenced in a study of blood T cell repertoires in COVID-19. Only in-frame clones appear in the TCRdb table, and some are missing; sequencing was by immunoSEQ multiplex PCR. The table has tens of thousands of clones, 81% seen once. Sequenced input: peripheral blood. The receptor source for this set is a man in his forties or fifties with active or convalescent COVID-19.

This CDR3 is CASSQTDTQYF. As DNA, the CDR3 is TGTGCCAGCAGCCAAACAGATACGCAGTATTTT. This rearrangement joins TRBV7-2 to TRBJ2-3; D uncertain. V lost 5 bases and J 3 bases, leaving 3 bases between the germline ends. Germline loops: CDR1 SGHTA, CDR2 FQGNSA. This CDR3 spans 11 amino acids.

The V gene is TRBV5-5, the J gene TRBJ2-5; D perhaps matches TRBD2 (6 bases). The germline V gene has CDR1 SGHKS and CDR2 YYEKEE (reference sequence). The CDR3 is made up of 16 amino acids. Trimming left V 6 bases short and J 1 base short, with 19 bases between. DNA of the CDR3: TGTGCCAGCACCATTGGAGGGCCTTCGACCCAAGAGACCCAGTACTTC. It is translated as CASTIGGPSTQETQYF.

This chain joins TRBV19 and TRBJ1-2; 8 bases are a match to TRBD1. Trimming removed 5 bases from V and 4 bases from J; junction bases left unmatched: 12. The CDR3 spans 16 residues. Per germline, CDR1 LNHDA and CDR2 SQIVND (reference sequence). CDR3 in amino acids: CASSPWSGQVGYGYTF. CDR3 DNA sequence: TGTGCCAGTAGTCCGTGGTCGGGACAGGTGGGCTATGGCTACACCTTC.

V gene TRBV6-5 combines with J gene TRBJ2-2; 9 bases align to TRBD1. The germline V gene has CDR1 MNHEY and CDR2 SVGAGI. The CDR3 sequence is 13 residues long. V lost 6 bases, J lost 5 bases, and 1 base stayed unmatched. CDR3 sequence (DNA): TGTGCCAGCAGAGGACAGGGGACCGGGGAGCTGTTTTTT. This sequence encodes CASRGQGTGELFF.

The rearrangement links TRBV2 to TRBJ1-2; D is unclear. This CDR3 region has 12 residues. Germline V lookup: CDR1 SNHLY, CDR2 FYNNEI. Trimming removed 6 bases from V and 5 bases from J, with 10 bases in between. CDR3: CASRALIYGYTF. In nucleotides, the CDR3 is TGTGCCAGCAGAGCTCTTATTTATGGCTACACCTTC.

The chain links TRBV20-1 to TRBJ1-2; D gene ambiguous. The CDR3 has 14 residues. Germline CDR1 and CDR2: DFQATT and SNEGSKA (reference sequence). V was shortened by 3 bases and J by 6 bases, with 17 bases between the two germline ends. The DNA of the CDR3 is TGCAGTGCTAGTCCCGGGAATAACTACGATGGCTACACCTTC. The encoded protein is CSASPGNNYDGYTF.

This chain uses TRBV2 with TRBJ1-4; 7 bases line up with TRBD1. The CDR3 covers 13 residues. Per germline, CDR1 SNHLY and CDR2 FYNNEI. Trimming removed 6 bases from V and 11 bases from J; junction bases left unmatched: 9. The CDR3 bases are TGTGCCAGCAGCGCTCCACAGGGGCCGAAACTGTTTTTT. Protein sequence: CASSAPQGPKLFF.

CDR3 sequence reads: CSVVGVDRYRSYEQYF. In nucleotides, the CDR3 is TGCAGCGTTGTCGGCGTGGACAGGTATCGATCCTACGAGCAGTACTTC. The J gene is TRBJ2-7, the V gene TRBV29-1; 7 nucleotides line up with TRBD1. The trim removed 4 bases at V and 1 base at J, leaving 13 bases unmatched. The CDR3 is made up of 16 amino acids. Germline V gene sequence: CDR1 SQVTM, CDR2 ANQGSEA.

The CDR3 DNA reads TGTGCCAGCAGCCAAGATCGGGAGTCTTCGGACTATTCACCCCTCCACTTT. This codes for CASSQDRESSDYSPLHF. This chain links TRBV4-2 with TRBJ1-6; D remains ambiguous. The CDR3 covers 17 residues. CDR1 is LGHNA, CDR2 YNFKEQ, per germline. V lost 0 bases to trimming and J lost 8 bases, with 17 bases between them.

The chain has TRBV6-4 and TRBJ1-6; no reliable D call. CDR1 and CDR2 from the germline V gene are MRHNA and SNTAGT. V dropped 0 bases and J dropped 7 bases, with 4 bases sitting between them. This CDR3 is built from 13 residues. CDR3 residues: CASSDSTNSPLHF. The CDR3 coding sequence is TGTGCCAGCAGTGACTCGACAAATTCACCCCTCCACTTT.

This clone has only a few counts. CDR3 nucleotides: TGTGCCAGTAGCTCTCTAGGCACAGATACGCAGTATTTT. Amino acids: CASSSLGTDTQYF. This chain uses TRBV19 with TRBJ2-3; D is unresolved. Trimming stripped 6 bases from V and 1 base from J, with 8 bases between. CDR3 length equals 13 residues. Per the germline V gene, CDR1 is LNHDA and CDR2 is SQIVND (reference sequence).